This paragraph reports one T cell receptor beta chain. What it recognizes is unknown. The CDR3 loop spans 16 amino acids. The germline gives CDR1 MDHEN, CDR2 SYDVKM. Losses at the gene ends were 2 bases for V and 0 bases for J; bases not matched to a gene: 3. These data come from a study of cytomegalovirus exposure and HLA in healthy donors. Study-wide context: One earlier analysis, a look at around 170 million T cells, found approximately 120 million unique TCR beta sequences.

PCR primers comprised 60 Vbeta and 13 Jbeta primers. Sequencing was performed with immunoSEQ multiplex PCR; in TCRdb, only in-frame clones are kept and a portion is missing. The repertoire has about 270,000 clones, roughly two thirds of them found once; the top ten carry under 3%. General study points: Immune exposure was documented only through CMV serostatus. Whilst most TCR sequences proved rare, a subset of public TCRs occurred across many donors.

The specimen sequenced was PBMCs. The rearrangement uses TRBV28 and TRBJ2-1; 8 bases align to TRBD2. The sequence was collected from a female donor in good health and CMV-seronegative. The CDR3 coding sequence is TGTGCCAGCAGTTTACCCGGGACTAGCTCCTACAATGAGCAGTTCTTC. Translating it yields CASSLPGTSSYNEQFF.